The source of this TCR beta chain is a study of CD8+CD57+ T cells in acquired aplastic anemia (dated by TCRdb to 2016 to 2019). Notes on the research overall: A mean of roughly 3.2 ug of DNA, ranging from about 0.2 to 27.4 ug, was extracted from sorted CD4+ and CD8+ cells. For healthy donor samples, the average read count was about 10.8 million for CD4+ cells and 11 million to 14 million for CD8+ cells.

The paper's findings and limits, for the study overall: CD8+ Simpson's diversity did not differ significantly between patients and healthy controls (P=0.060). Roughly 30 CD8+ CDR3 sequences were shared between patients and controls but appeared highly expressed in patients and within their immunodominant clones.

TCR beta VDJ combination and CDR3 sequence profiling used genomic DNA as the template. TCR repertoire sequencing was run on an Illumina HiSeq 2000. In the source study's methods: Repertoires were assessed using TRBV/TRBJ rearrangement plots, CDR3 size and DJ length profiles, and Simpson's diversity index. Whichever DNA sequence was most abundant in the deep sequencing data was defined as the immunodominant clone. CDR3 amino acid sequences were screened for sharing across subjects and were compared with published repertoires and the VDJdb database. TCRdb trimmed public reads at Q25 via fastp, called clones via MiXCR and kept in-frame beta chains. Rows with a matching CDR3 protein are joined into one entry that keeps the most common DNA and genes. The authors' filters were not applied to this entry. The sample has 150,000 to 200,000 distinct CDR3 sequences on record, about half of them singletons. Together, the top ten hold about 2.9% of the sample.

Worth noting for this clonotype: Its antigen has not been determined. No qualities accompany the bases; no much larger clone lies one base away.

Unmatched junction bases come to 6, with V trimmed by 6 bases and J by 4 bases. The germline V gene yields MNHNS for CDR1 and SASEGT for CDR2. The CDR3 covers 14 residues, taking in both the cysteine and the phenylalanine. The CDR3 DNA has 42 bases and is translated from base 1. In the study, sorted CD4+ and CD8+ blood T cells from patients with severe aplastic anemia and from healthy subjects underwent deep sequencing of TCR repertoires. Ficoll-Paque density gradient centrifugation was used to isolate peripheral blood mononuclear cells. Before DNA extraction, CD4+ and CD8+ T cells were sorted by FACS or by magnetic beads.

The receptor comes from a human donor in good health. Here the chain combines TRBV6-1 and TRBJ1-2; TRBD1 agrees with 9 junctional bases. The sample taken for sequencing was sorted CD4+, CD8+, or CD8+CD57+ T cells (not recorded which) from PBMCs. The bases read TGTGCCAGCAGGCGGGACAGGGTGGCCTATGGCTACACCTTC. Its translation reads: CASRRDRVAYGYTF.